In its sample, the clone carrying this TCR beta chain was seen a few times. The table came from immunoSEQ multiplex PCR; TCRdb's copy has only in-frame clones and leaves some out. The sample shows 55,000 to 75,000 clones, around two thirds of them seen only once. The data originate from a study of T cell clones after liver transplantation. The CDR3 spans 14 residues. V shed 6 bases, J shed 9 bases, and the junction held 6 bases outside the gene matches. Germline-derived CDR1 and CDR2 are SGHTA and FQGNSA. Source: CD4+ T cells from blood, taken at the approximately 16-month timepoint. This TCR was recovered from a human patient who received a liver transplant. These T cells may partly come from the graft donor. V and J are TRBV7-2 and TRBJ1-6; 9 bases map to TRBD1. CDR3 protein: CASRGTGLGSPLHF. The CDR3, as DNA: TGTGCCAGCAGGGGGACAGGGCTAGGTTCACCCCTCCACTTT.